This TCR beta chain came from a study of T cell changes during pregnancy in multiple sclerosis. Here immunoSEQ multiplex PCR was the method, and the copy in TCRdb shows in-frame clones only, minus some. This sample has tens of thousands of clones, with approximately 92% found just once. This CDR3 has 19 residues. Looked up from germline, CDR1 is GTSNPN and CDR2 is SVGIG (reference sequence). J lost 4 bases, V lost 2 bases, and 13 bases had no gene match. The source was CD8+ T cells from peripheral blood mononuclear cells, collected in the third trimester of pregnancy. The chain has TRBV30 and TRBJ2-1, with 14 bases identical to TRBD2. The receptor was isolated from a female donor in good health, enrolled as a control in a pregnancy study. This CDR3 is CAWSSILTSGGATYNEQFF. The DNA for the CDR3 is TGTGCCTGGAGTAGCATACTGACTAGCGGGGGGGCCACGTACAATGAGCAGTTCTTC.